A selection of T cell receptor beta chains follows, all from one sample in a study of CD8 T cells in ankylosing spondylitis. Each CDR3 protein gets one entry after TCRdb re-called the 5' RACE reads with MiXCR. The sample holds about 840,000 distinct CDR3 sequences; about an eighth are singletons and the top ten take about 0.49%. The specimen was blood, either unsorted or a sorted T cell fraction (not recorded which). The receptors derive from a male donor with ankylosing spondylitis. Each CDR3 is given with its conserved first and last residue. D genes are given only for firm matches. Rows give clone size only sometimes, using once, few, many, or a class for an expanded clone.

j_call v_call clone_size cdr3_length d_call cdr3_aa cdr3_nt
TRBJ2-3 TRBV7-2 few 13 . CASSFTFTDTQYF TGTGCCAGCAGCTTTACTTTCACAGATACGCAGTATTTT
TRBJ1-2 TRBV27 many 13 . CASKSGRLLSYTF TGTGCCAGCAAGTCCGGGCGGCTCCTTAGCTACACCTTC
TRBJ1-2 TRBV7-2 few 15 . CASSPIHRVNYGYTF TGTGCCAGCAGCCCCATTCACAGGGTTAACTATGGCTACACCTTC
TRBJ2-6 TRBV5-6 . 16 TRBD1 CASSYIDRAGANVLTF TGTGCCAGCAGCTACATAGACAGGGCTGGGGCCAACGTCCTGACTTTC
TRBJ2-2 TRBV20-1 . 13 . CSADSPRTGELFF TGCAGCGCGGACAGCCCGCGCACCGGGGAGCTGTTTTTT
TRBJ1-1 TRBV20-1 few 14 . CSARVTGRFPEAFF TGCAGTGCCAGGGTTACAGGGAGGTTTCCTGAAGCTTTCTTT
TRBJ2-3 TRBV13 . 16 TRBD1 CASSYAGTASTDTQYF TGTGCCAGCAGCTACGCCGGGACAGCGAGCACAGATACGCAGTATTTT
TRBJ1-4 TRBV19 . 13 TRBD1 CASRTGRREKLFF TGTGCCAGTCGGACAGGGAGGAGGGAAAAACTGTTTTTT
TRBJ1-5 TRBV7-9 few 13 . CASSMGRNQPQHF TGTGCCAGCAGCATGGGACGGAATCAGCCCCAGCATTTT
TRBJ2-1 TRBV5-1 few 20 TRBD2 CASRGQTGLAGPFLYNEQFF TGCGCCAGCAGGGGTCAAACGGGACTAGCGGGACCCTTTCTTTACAATGAGCAGTTCTTC
TRBJ1-2 TRBV10-3 . 13 . CAIRRDGNYGYTF TGTGCCATCAGGCGGGACGGAAACTATGGCTACACCTTC
TRBJ1-1 TRBV20-1 many 11 . CSARWTSLAFF TGCAGTGCGAGATGGACAAGTTTAGCTTTCTTT
TRBJ1-3 TRBV30 . 15 TRBD1 CAWVPRGQDRDTIYF TGTGCCTGGGTCCCCAGGGGGCAAGACAGGGACACCATATATTTT
TRBJ2-7 TRBV20-1 few 13 . CSTREGVRYEQYF TGCAGTACACGCGAGGGTGTACGGTACGAGCAGTACTTC
TRBJ1-1 TRBV12-3/TRBV12-4 . 15 TRBD1 CASSLRGLGSTEAFF TGTGCCAGCAGCCTTAGGGGGCTGGGGAGCACTGAAGCTTTCTTT
TRBJ2-1 TRBV20-1 . 15 . CSATGRALASNEQFF TGCAGTGCTACAGGAAGGGCACTAGCATCAAATGAGCAGTTCTTC
TRBJ1-4 TRBV20-1 many 13 TRBD1 CSAAGQGYEKLFF TGCAGTGCTGCTGGACAGGGTTATGAAAAACTGTTTTTT
TRBJ1-1 TRBV20-1 few 15 TRBD1 CSTRPPGGLDTEAFF TGCAGTACTAGACCCCCAGGGGGGTTGGACACTGAAGCTTTCTTT
TRBJ2-2 TRBV30 few 15 . CAWMGQGTNDGELFF TGTGCCTGGATGGGGCAGGGGACTAATGATGGGGAGCTGTTTTTT
TRBJ1-2 TRBV7-2 many 14 . CASSLERQSRGYTF TGTGCCAGCAGCTTAGAGCGGCAATCGCGGGGCTACACCTTC
TRBJ1-2 TRBV12-3/TRBV12-4 few 14 . CASSFRRTNYGYTF TGTGCCAGCAGTTTTCGCAGGACTAACTATGGCTACACCTTC
TRBJ1-1 TRBV7-2 . 13 TRBD1 CASSLPGTGKAFF TGTGCCAGCAGCTTGCCCGGGACAGGGAAAGCTTTCTTT
TRBJ2-5 TRBV5-5 few 14 . CASSYGTTKETQYF TGTGCCAGCAGCTATGGGACCACGAAAGAGACCCAGTACTTC
TRBJ1-2 TRBV5-1 many 13 TRBD1 CASSFWTGGGYTF TGCGCCAGCAGCTTCTGGACAGGGGGAGGCTACACCTTC